This TCR beta chain emerged from a study of control samples from healthy donors and cancer patients. This CDR3 is built from 15 residues. Trimming removed 6 bases from V and 4 bases from J; junction bases left unmatched: 8. The germline V gene has CDR1 MNHEY and CDR2 SVGAGI. TCRdb's copy holds only in-frame clones and misses some; the assay was immunoSEQ multiplex PCR. This repertoire shows 60,000 to 75,000 clones, approximately 89% found once; its top ten account for less than 6.5%. The sample consisted of PBMCs. V usage is TRBV6-5 and J usage is TRBJ1-3; 8 nucleotides match TRBD1. This sequence originates from a man aged 55 to 69 with colorectal cancer. CDR3 in DNA: TGTGCCAGCAGCGACCAGGGGGCAATCGGAAACACCATATATTTT. Translated: CASSDQGAIGNTIYF.